The rows below give T cell receptor beta chains drawn from one sample of a study of blood T cell repertoires in COVID-19. Sequencing used immunoSEQ multiplex PCR; TCRdb keeps in-frame clones, though not all of them. The sample comprises about 160,000 clones, approximately 86% of which are singletons, and roughly 4.5% rests with the top ten. The sample consisted of peripheral blood. The source of these receptors is a woman aged 55 to 70 with active or convalescent COVID-19. The CDR3 runs from the conserved cysteine through the conserved F or W. D genes are given only for firm matches. Clone size is stated in some rows and not others, as once, few, many or a class when expanded.

15,TRBV24-1,TRBD1,TRBJ2-2,-,CATPTRDSRAGELFF,TGTGCCACCCCTACCCGGGACAGTCGCGCCGGGGAGCTGTTTTTT
15,TRBV7-9,-,TRBJ2-1,-,CASSFGRTEYNEQFF,TGTGCCAGCAGCTTCGGGAGGACAGAGTACAATGAGCAGTTCTTC
16,TRBV5-1,-,TRBJ2-7,-,CASSPRKSSDSYEQYF,TGCGCCAGCAGCCCGCGCAAGTCATCTGACTCCTACGAGCAGTACTTC
17,TRBV5-4,-,TRBJ1-1,-,CASSGGVRGGMNTEAFF,TGTGCCAGCAGCGGCGGGGTTAGGGGGGGAATGAACACTGAAGCTTTCTTT
13,TRBV6-5,-,TRBJ2-2,-,CASSFLGAGELFF,TGTGCCAGCAGTTTCCTCGGGGCCGGGGAGCTGTTTTTT
10,TRBV7-9,-,TRBJ1-1,-,CASSHREAFF,TGTGCCAGCAGCCACCGGGAAGCTTTCTTT
15,TRBV19,TRBD1,TRBJ2-2,few,CASSTGQPNTGELFF,TGTGCCAGTAGTACGGGACAGCCAAACACCGGGGAGCTGTTTTTT
17,TRBV11-3,TRBD2,TRBJ2-2,-,CASSRVTSGGKTGELFF,TGTGCCAGCAGCCGCGTGACTAGCGGGGGGAAAACCGGGGAGCTGTTTTTT
14,TRBV2,TRBD1,TRBJ2-3,-,CASRPGQGTDTQYF,TGTGCCAGCAGACCGGGACAGGGAACAGATACGCAGTATTTT
13,TRBV10-3,TRBD1,TRBJ1-3,-,CAATGQEGNTIYF,TGTGCCGCGACCGGACAGGAGGGAAACACCATATATTTT
13,TRBV7-2,-,TRBJ1-2,-,CATRLGVSYGYTF,TGTGCCACCCGATTAGGGGTGTCCTATGGCTACACCTTC
14,TRBV11-3,-,TRBJ1-1,once,CASSLGRANTEAFF,TGTGCCAGCAGCTTAGGCAGGGCGAACACTGAAGCTTTCTTT
14,TRBV29-1,TRBD1,TRBJ1-1,-,CSVDPGGMNTEAFF,TGCAGCGTTGACCCAGGGGGCATGAACACTGAAGCTTTCTTT
16,TRBV28,TRBD2,TRBJ2-1,-,CASSLSGGWSYNEQFF,TGTGCCAGCAGTCTTAGCGGGGGTTGGTCCTACAATGAGCAGTTCTTC
19,TRBV11-2,TRBD1,TRBJ1-2,-,CASSPSWTGTGTVDYGYTF,TGTGCCAGCAGCCCTAGTTGGACCGGGACAGGGACAGTAGACTATGGCTACACCTTC
16,TRBV11-2,-,TRBJ1-2,-,CASSLDTGVEIYGYTF,TGTGCCAGCAGCCTGGACACCGGAGTGGAGATTTATGGCTACACCTTC
16,TRBV6-6,TRBD1,TRBJ1-2,few,CASVKGRGQGARGYTF,TGTGCCAGCGTGAAAGGGCGGGGACAGGGGGCGAGGGGCTACACCTTC
13,TRBV5-1,-,TRBJ2-2,-,CASSSLLTGELFF,TGCGCCAGCAGCTCTCTACTAACCGGGGAGCTGTTTTTT
16,TRBV6-2/TRBV6-3,TRBD1,TRBJ2-2,-,CASSYGAGGVTGELFF,TGTGCCAGCAGTTACGGCGCAGGGGGCGTCACCGGGGAGCTGTTTTTT
15,TRBV7-3,TRBD1,TRBJ2-3,-,CASSRTGDGTDTQYF,TGTGCCAGCAGCCGGACAGGGGACGGCACAGATACGCAGTATTTT
15,TRBV4-3,-,TRBJ1-6,-,CASSQEDSSNSPLHF,TGCGCCAGCAGCCAGGAGGACAGTTCTAATTCACCCCTCCACTTT
13,TRBV18,TRBD2,TRBJ2-1,-,CASSPTTSGEQFF,TGTGCCAGCTCACCGACGACTAGCGGTGAGCAGTTCTTC
18,TRBV11-3,-,TRBJ1-4,-,CASRQVSGVQGLSEKLFF,TGTGCCAGCAGGCAAGTCAGTGGTGTCCAGGGTTTAAGTGAAAAACTGTTTTTT
13,TRBV7-2,-,TRBJ2-5,-,CASSPGVKETQYF,TGTGCCAGCAGCCCGGGGGTAAAAGAGACCCAGTACTTC
13,TRBV12-3/TRBV12-4,TRBD1,TRBJ1-1,-,CASSLAGGAEAFF,TGTGCCAGCAGTTTGGCAGGGGGTGCTGAAGCTTTCTTT
16,TRBV2,-,TRBJ1-2,-,CASSPGGRWTNYGYTF,TGTGCCAGCAGTCCCGGGGGACGGTGGACTAACTATGGCTACACCTTC
17,TRBV18,TRBD1,TRBJ1-4,-,CASSPFDRGLTNEKLFF,TGTGCCAGCTCACCGTTCGACAGGGGGCTGACTAATGAAAAACTGTTTTTT
16,TRBV25-1,TRBD1,TRBJ2-5,-,CASSTLRTGSGETQYF,TGTGCCAGCAGCACACTACGGACAGGGTCGGGAGAGACCCAGTACTTC
13,TRBV5-1,TRBD1,TRBJ2-3,-,CASSKDRVDTQYF,TGCGCCAGCAGTAAGGACAGGGTTGATACGCAGTATTTT
13,TRBV11-2,TRBD1,TRBJ1-1,once,CASSLGTGVEAFF,TGTGCCAGCAGCCTAGGGACAGGGGTTGAAGCTTTCTTT
15,TRBV19,TRBD1,TRBJ2-6,-,CASLTGGSGANVLTF,TGTGCCAGCCTAACAGGGGGGAGTGGGGCCAACGTCCTGACTTTC
14,TRBV7-3,-,TRBJ2-1,-,CASSQGSSPNEQFF,TGTGCCAGCAGCCAGGGGTCCTCGCCCAATGAGCAGTTCTTC
12,TRBV7-9,-,TRBJ1-5,-,CASSLVGQPQHF,TGTGCCAGCAGCTTAGTCGGTCAGCCCCAGCATTTT
15,TRBV14,-,TRBJ2-3,-,CASSLAMGSTDTQYF,TGTGCCAGCAGCCTAGCGATGGGATCCACAGATACGCAGTATTTT
14,TRBV5-1,TRBD1,TRBJ2-5,-,CASSLPTGVPTQYF,TGCGCCAGCAGCTTGCCAACAGGGGTGCCGACCCAGTACTTC
14,TRBV6-2/TRBV6-3,-,TRBJ2-2,-,CASSPRLNTGELFF,TGTGCCAGCAGTCCCCGGTTAAACACCGGGGAGCTGTTTTTT
16,TRBV4-3,-,TRBJ1-1,-,CASSQDVGRLNTEAFF,TGCGCCAGCAGCCAAGATGTGGGCAGGTTGAACACTGAAGCTTTCTTT
14,TRBV10-2,-,TRBJ1-6,-,CASSESHIYSPLHF,TGCGCCAGCAGTGAGTCACACATTTATTCACCCCTCCACTTT
15,TRBV19,-,TRBJ1-1,-,CASSPQTAMNTEAFF,TGTGCCAGTAGTCCCCAGACAGCCATGAACACTGAAGCTTTCTTT
13,TRBV12-3/TRBV12-4,TRBD1,TRBJ1-6,-,CASSRTGTSPLHF,TGTGCCAGCAGCCGGACAGGGACTTCACCCCTCCACTTT
16,TRBV25-1,TRBD1,TRBJ2-5,-,CASSELRGRRLETQYF,TGTGCCAGCAGTGAATTGAGGGGGCGGAGGTTGGAGACCCAGTACTTC
14,TRBV27,-,TRBJ1-1,-,CASRRSQLRTEAFF,TGTGCCAGCAGAAGGAGCCAACTGAGGACTGAAGCTTTCTTT
14,TRBV7-2,TRBD1,TRBJ1-4,-,CASSVQGVNEKLFF,TGTGCCAGCAGCGTACAGGGGGTGAACGAAAAACTGTTTTTT
15,TRBV29-1,TRBD2,TRBJ2-3,-,CSVDRLAGATDTQYF,TGCAGCGTTGATCGGCTAGCGGGGGCCACAGATACGCAGTATTTT
16,TRBV4-1,TRBD1,TRBJ1-6,once,CASSHLPGQGNSPLHF,TGCGCCAGCAGCCACCTACCGGGACAGGGTAATTCACCCCTCCACTTT
12,TRBV18,-,TRBJ1-2,few,CASSAGDYGYTF,TGTGCCAGCTCCGCAGGGGATTATGGCTACACCTTC
15,TRBV7-8,-,TRBJ1-2,-,CASSLDRTGGDGYTF,TGTGCCAGCAGCTTAGACCGAACAGGAGGGGATGGCTACACCTTC
16,TRBV19,-,TRBJ1-1,-,CASSPDLGEGYTEAFF,TGTGCCAGTAGCCCCGACCTGGGGGAGGGGTACACTGAAGCTTTCTTT
14,TRBV4-1,-,TRBJ1-1,-,CASSHRVVNTEAFF,TGCGCCAGCAGCCACCGCGTTGTGAACACTGAAGCTTTCTTT
14,TRBV5-1,TRBD1,TRBJ2-1,-,CASSSGQEYNEQFF,TGCGCCAGCAGCTCGGGACAGGAATACAATGAGCAGTTCTTC